Described below is a single TCR beta chain sequence and its context. The entry originates in a study of CD8 T cells in Susac syndrome. Study in general: There were six sequenced Susac syndrome patients with active disease and under ten in remission. Treatment at blood withdrawal was none, corticosteroids, or intravenous immunoglobulin alone in Susac syndrome patients.

This CDR3 has 13 amino acids. V was trimmed by 7 bases and J by 0 bases, leaving 10 bases between them. The germline V gene has CDR1 SNHLY and CDR2 FYNNEI. The RNA input was about 0.5 to 1 ug, and it was reverse transcribed with random hexamers. Coverage of TCR beta CDR3 amplification by immunoSEQ multiplex PCR extended to 54 Vbeta and 13 Jbeta. Each CDR3 protein is one row after TCRdb ran MiXCR on the immunoSEQ multiplex PCR reads. The repertoire holds approximately 210,000 distinct CDR3 sequences, around 93% seen once, with under 0.2% in the top ten. The sequence was obtained from a human donor with Susac syndrome. The chain joins TRBV2 to TRBJ2-7; D gene uncertain. Sample: CD4+ T cells from PBMCs. The DNA for the CDR3 is TGTGCCAGCACCGGCGAATCCTCCTACGAGCAGTACTTC. This sequence encodes CASTGESSYEQYF. Complete variable domain (other parts from reference TRBV2 and TRBJ2-7): EPEVTQTPSHQVTQMGQEVILRCVPISNHLYFYWYRQILGQKVEFLVSFYNNEISEKSEIFDDQFSVERPDGSNFTLKIRSTKLEDSAMYFCASTGESSYEQYFGPGTRLTVT.